Listed here is a single TCR beta chain. No antigen is known for it. No qualities accompany the bases; no much larger clone lies one base away. This specimen comes from a study of Graves' ophthalmopathy and Graves' hyperthyroidism (dated by TCRdb to between 2017 and 2018). Some background on the complete study: Hyperthyroidism was defined as stable when no progression to ophthalmopathy occurred within 18 months of follow-up. A discovery set of about a hundred patients (43 ophthalmopathy, approximately 58 stable hyperthyroidism) was enrolled to explore V-J signatures distinguishing ophthalmopathy from hyperthyroidism. Following sample collection, hyperthyroidism patients were given methimazole at a starting dose of 30 mg daily, and ophthalmopathy patients were given high-dose intravenous methylprednisolone. In total, approximately 130 blood samples were TCR-sequenced: 40 to 45 ophthalmopathy, over 70 hyperthyroidism and approximately 17 hyperthyroidism-to-ophthalmopathy patients. For independent validation, a separate cohort was made up of approximately 19 hyperthyroidism patients plus 17 patients who later progressed from hyperthyroidism to ophthalmopathy. T-cell repertoires of thyroid tissue and blood were compared in a handful of hyperthyroidism patients. To tell Graves' ophthalmopathy apart from Graves' hyperthyroidism, and to predict which patients would progress to ophthalmopathy, the study relied on TCR beta repertoire signatures. Overall study results and their limits: Most of the expanded thyroid clonotypes with a frequency above 0.001 were also detected in blood, and it was suggested that the thyroid immune response may be reflected by blood repertoires. In validation, the model predicted ophthalmopathy progression with over 60% sensitivity and 72.22% specificity; roughly eleven predicted patients were CT-confirmed with GO in a median of approximately 6.5 months. No statistical method was used to set the sample size in advance, and the investigators knew which group each participant was assigned to. Ophthalmopathy was separated from stable hyperthyroidism by the 13-signature model with around 88% sensitivity and around 81% specificity in cross-validation and with 80%/75% in the test set.

The CDR3 holds 14 amino acids from the cysteine to the phenylalanine. Only the CDR3 DNA stays, 42 bases, in frame from base 1. V loses 5 bases of germline sequence and J loses 6 bases, and the interval between the two ends is 11 bases. CDR1 and CDR2, per the germline V gene, are SGHVS and FNYEAQ. Patients with hyperthyroidism were aged 18 to 65 years, had been newly diagnosed, and had a disease duration of less than 2 months. Patients with other autoimmune diseases, uncontrolled infections, pregnancy or lactation were excluded. Clinical symptoms, serum thyroxine, TRAb, thyroid ultrasound and orbital computed tomography were used for diagnosis. Total RNA was extracted using Trizol reagent, and RNA quality was checked on an Agilent 2100 Bioanalyzer. For repertoire sequencing, TCR beta CDR3 regions were amplified from RNA transcripts. The first round of RT-PCR was done with HTBI primers and the Qiagen OneStep RT-PCR kit, and was followed by a second round of multiplex PCR, then size selection and purification. Libraries were sequenced on an Illumina HiSeq2000 using paired-end 100 bp reads. The original pipeline was this. SOAPnuke was used to process the reads, throwing out any read that had adapters, had uncalled bases, had a mean Phred below 15, or lacked an exact constant-primer or identifier match. High-quality paired reads were merged with COPE v1.2.5. Each unique nucleotide sequence was defined as a clonotype, and clonotypes were aligned to IMGT TRB V, D and J references with MiTCR v1.1. Only V-J combinations with frequency above 0.0001 were analysed, covering around 99% of repertoires. A TCR clonal expansion and chaos score per V-J combination was defined as the ratio of F50 clonal expansion to chaos observed in the TCRdist matrix. Features were reduced by Welch's t-statistics and random forest to around 13 V-J combinations, which fed a naive Bayes classifier. The Morisita-Horn index was used to measure how similar the thyroid and blood repertoires were. TCRdb itself trimmed the public reads at Q25 with fastp, ran MiXCR and retained productive beta chains. Each CDR3 protein appears once, grouped with its most common genes and DNA. TCRdb assigned the V and J calls; the authors' analysis was not used. In all, the sample holds over a million distinct CDR3 sequences, and less than 45% of those were seen once. The leading ten clones occupy around 10% of the sample.

This receptor was identified in an adult man with Graves' hyperthyroidism. The sequencing sample was made of peripheral blood or thyroid tissue (not recorded which). Recombination connected TRBV7-6 to TRBJ1-6, and perhaps TRBD1 as D gene, on 5 matching bases. The CDR3 here reads CASSAGELNSPLHF. The bases read TGTGCCAGCAGCGCGGGGGAGCTTAATTCACCCCTCCACTTT.